These 3 T cell receptor beta chains were all obtained from the same sample, sequenced in a study of blood T cell repertoires in COVID-19 (dated by TCRdb to about 2020). The protocol used for the library was the immunoSEQ multiplex PCR assay. TCRdb carries this immuneACCESS record with in-frame sequences only. Its versions omit some clonotypes, under half of them owing to an unresolved V gene in the studies checked, with the rest unexplained. The sample table shows around 300,000 clones, and around nine tenths are seen once. Jointly, the top ten make up 3.5% to 4.5% of the sample. The sequencing sample was made of peripheral blood. These receptors were collected from a woman aged 50 to 60 with active or convalescent COVID-19.

This clone was counted between two and nine times. This chain links TRBV10-3 with TRBJ1-1, with D tentatively TRBD1 (6 bases). The germline V gene has CDR1 ENHRY and CDR2 SYGVKD. Trimming shortened V by 6 bases and J by 1 base, and 9 bases separated the two germline ends. The CDR3 covers 13 residues. The CDR3 loop reads CAIRVGGNTEAFF. The CDR3 DNA is TGTGCCATCAGGGTAGGGGGGAACACTGAAGCTTTCTTT.

This clone was observed once. The rearrangement uses TRBV21-1 and TRBJ1-2; the table names TRBD1, a call not compared with the DNA. TRBV21-1 is noted as a pseudogene. CDR3 length equals 19 residues. CDR3 DNA: TGTGCCAGCAGCAAAGTTCCCCAACTGGCAGGGCCCATCGCCTATGGCTACACCTTC. Protein product: CASSKVPQLAGPIAYGYTF.

V and J are TRBV6-5 and TRBJ2-1, with D unresolved. Per germline, CDR1 MNHEY and CDR2 SVGAGI. The CDR3 sequence is 13 residues long. V was trimmed by 7 bases and J by 7 bases, leaving 14 bases between them. The CDR3 spells CASMGRSRNEQFF. CDR3 coding DNA: TGTGCCAGCATGGGCAGAAGTAGGAATGAGCAGTTCTTC.